A single sample gave rise to the 3 T cell receptor beta chains below, sequenced in a study of blood T cells in healthy people across ages. It was with a sample-barcoded 5' primer and a J-beta primer mix that a second PCR of roughly 6 to 11 cycles was run. TCRdb used MiXCR to reprocess the 5' RACE reads, holding one entry per CDR3 protein. The table lists over a million distinct CDR3 sequences, more than 40% of them singletons, with approximately 17% in the top ten. The sample taken for sequencing was blood. These receptor sequences come from an older woman in good health.

V usage is TRBV20-1 and J usage is TRBJ2-2; 11 bases agree with TRBD2. V lost 5 bases to trimming and J lost 7 bases; unmatched junction nucleotides: 6. This CDR3 is built from 14 residues. From germline, CDR1 is DFQATT and CDR2 SNEGSKA (reference sequence). Here the CDR3 DNA reads TGCAGTGCTCTGGGACTAGCGGCCGGCGGGGAGCTGTTTTTT. This encodes CSALGLAAGGELFF.

The chain employs TRBV15 and TRBJ2-7, with D maybe TRBD1 (5 bases). Germline assignment: CDR1 LNHNV and CDR2 YYDKDF (reference sequence). This CDR3 has 14 residues. Deletions cut 0 bases from V and 6 bases from J, with 12 bases between. CDR3 protein: CATSRDGTGSEQYF. CDR3 sequence (DNA): TGTGCCACCAGCAGAGATGGTACAGGAAGCGAGCAGTACTTC.

This clonotype was seen more than once but under ten times. The V gene is TRBV20-1, the J gene TRBJ1-4; 7 bases agree with TRBD1. The CDR3 is 13 residues long. Looked up from germline, CDR1 is DFQATT and CDR2 is SNEGSKA (reference sequence). In DNA form, the CDR3 reads TGCAGCGCTCAGACAGGGTCGGGTGAAAAACTGTTTTTT. Protein sequence: CSAQTGSGEKLFF.